Each of the 8 T cell receptor beta chains below was sequenced from the same sample in a study of CXCR3-negative and CXCR3-positive naive CD8 T cells. The libraries of TRB cDNA were constructed through 5' RACE using UMI labels. No DNA is given; TCRdb re-called the 5' RACE reads and lists each CDR3 protein once. The sample totals around 140,000 distinct CDR3 sequences; its top ten clones hold approximately 0.29%. The sequenced sample consisted of naive CXCR3- CD8+ T cells from blood. The subset is: CD45RO-CCR7+CD27+CD95- naive CD8+ T cells lacking CXCR3 (TNR3-). These receptors came from a human donor in good health. Some clones in this sample may be carry-over from other donors' samples.

The chain combines TRBV5-1 with TRBJ2-5; with no DNA, the TCRdb D assignment of TRBD1 cannot be verified. Germline CDR1 is SGHRS and CDR2 is YFSETQ. This CDR3 is built from 14 residues. CDR3 protein: CASSFTGEGETQYF.

The chain has TRBV21-1 and TRBJ2-7; TCRdb selects TRBD1, and the lack of DNA leaves this call unchecked. TRBV21-1 is reported as a pseudogene. The CDR3 covers 14 residues. This CDR3 is CASSKADRTYEQYF.

The chain links TRBV14 to TRBJ2-2; the TCRdb call, TRBD2, lacks DNA for checking. The CDR3 has 16 amino acids. The germline CDR1 and CDR2 sequences are SGHDN and FVKESK. The CDR3 sequence is CASSQVLGTNTGELFF. The complete variable domain, with remaining parts taken from reference TRBV14 and TRBJ2-2, reads EAGVTQFPSHSVIEKGQTVTLRCDPISGHDNLYWYRRVMGKEIKFLLHFVKESKQDESGMPNNRFLAERTGGTYSTLKVQPAELEDSGVYFCASSQVLGTNTGELFFGEGSRLTVL.

The chain joins TRBV12-3 or TRBV12-4 to TRBJ2-3; TCRdb outputs TRBD1, but without DNA this stays unchecked. The CDR3 sequence is 15 residues long. CDR3 sequence reads: CASSPWDRGTDTQYF.

V is TRBV29-1 and J is TRBJ2-3; TCRdb names TRBD1, which stays unverified in the absence of DNA. Germline values: CDR1 SQVTM, CDR2 ANQGSEA. The CDR3 is 16 residues long. CDR3 residues: CSVEGPQDSRTDTQYF.

The gene calls are TRBV5-1 and TRBJ2-7. Germline V CDR1 and CDR2: SGHRS, YFSETQ. The CDR3 runs 15 residues. This CDR3 is CASSLVSGISYEQYF.

The V gene is TRBV30, the J gene TRBJ1-2; TCRdb's D gene call, TRBD1, goes unchecked for lack of DNA. This CDR3 spans 15 amino acids. Per the germline V gene, CDR1 is GTSNPN and CDR2 is SVGIG (reference sequence). This chain's CDR3 is CAWSRGDAGFNGYTF.

The V call is TRBV5-5, the J call TRBJ2-5; TCRdb outputs TRBD1, but without DNA this stays unchecked. This CDR3 region has 14 residues. The germline V gene encodes CDR1 SGHKS and CDR2 YYEKEE (reference sequence). The CDR3 protein is CASSFTGTEETQYF. The complete variable domain, with remaining parts taken from reference TRBV5-5 and TRBJ2-5, reads DAGVTQSPTHLIKTRGQQVTLRCSPISGHKSVSWYQQVLGQGPQFIFQYYEKEERGRGNFPDRFSARQFPNYSSELNVNALLLGDSALYLCASSFTGTEETQYFGPGTRLLVL.